This T cell receptor beta chain originates from a study of response to subunit inactivated influenza vaccine. The study, taken as a whole, reports: After each seasonal influenza vaccination, few new T cells are recruited, the authors suggested.

From the RT-PCR reads, TCRdb called clonotypes with MiXCR, one entry per CDR3 protein. The sample has 500,000 or so distinct CDR3 sequences, approximately 11% seen once; the top ten hold 9.5% to 15%. Worth noting for this clonotype: Antigen unknown.

This CDR3 comprises 14 residues. V is TRBV21-1 and J is TRBJ1-2; TRBD1 is taken as the D call from the table, unchecked against the DNA. TRBV21-1 is assigned pseudogene status. This receptor was obtained from a man in his forties or fifties who received an inactivated influenza vaccine. The source material was PBMCs from blood, sampled more than 35 days after vaccination. The CDR3 spells CASSHRDRGIGYTF. The CDR3 nucleotides are TGTGCCAGCAGCCATCGGGACAGGGGGATCGGCTACACCTTC.